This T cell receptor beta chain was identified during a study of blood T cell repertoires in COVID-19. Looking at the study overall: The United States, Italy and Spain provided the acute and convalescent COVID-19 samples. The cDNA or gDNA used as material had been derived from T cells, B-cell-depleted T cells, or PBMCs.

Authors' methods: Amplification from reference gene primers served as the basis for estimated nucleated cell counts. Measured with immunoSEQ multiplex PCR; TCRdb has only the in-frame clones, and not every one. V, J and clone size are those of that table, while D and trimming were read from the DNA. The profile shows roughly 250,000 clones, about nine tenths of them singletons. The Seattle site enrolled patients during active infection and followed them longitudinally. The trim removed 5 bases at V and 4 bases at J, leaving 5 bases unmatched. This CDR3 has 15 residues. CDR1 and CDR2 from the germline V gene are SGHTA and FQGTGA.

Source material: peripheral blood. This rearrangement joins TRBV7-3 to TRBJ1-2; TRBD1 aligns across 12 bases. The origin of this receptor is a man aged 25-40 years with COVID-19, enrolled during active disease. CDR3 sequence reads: CASSPGQGAFYGYTF. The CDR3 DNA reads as TGTGCCAGCAGCCCGGGACAGGGGGCTTTCTATGGCTACACCTTC.